This entry concerns a single T cell receptor (beta chain). This entry is derived from a study of blood T cell repertoires in COVID-19. Study context: The study drew acute and convalescent COVID-19 samples from the United States, Italy and Spain. PBMCs, B-cell-depleted T cells, or T cells provided the cDNA or gDNA that made up the material.

CDR3 size: 15 residues. The ends lost 4 bases at V and 3 bases at J; junction bases unmatched: 5. Germline CDR1 is PRHDT and CDR2 is FYEKMQ (reference sequence). Measured with immunoSEQ multiplex PCR; TCRdb has only the in-frame clones, and not every one. The sample yields about 110,000 clones, roughly 70% seen once. This TCR came from a woman aged 40 to 55 with acute or convalescent COVID-19. The chain is built from TRBV13 and TRBJ2-7; 11 bases are shared with TRBD2. Source material: peripheral blood. The CDR3 spells CASSSTGTSGYEQYF. CDR3 nucleotide sequence: TGTGCCAGCAGCTCGACCGGGACTAGCGGCTACGAGCAGTACTTC.